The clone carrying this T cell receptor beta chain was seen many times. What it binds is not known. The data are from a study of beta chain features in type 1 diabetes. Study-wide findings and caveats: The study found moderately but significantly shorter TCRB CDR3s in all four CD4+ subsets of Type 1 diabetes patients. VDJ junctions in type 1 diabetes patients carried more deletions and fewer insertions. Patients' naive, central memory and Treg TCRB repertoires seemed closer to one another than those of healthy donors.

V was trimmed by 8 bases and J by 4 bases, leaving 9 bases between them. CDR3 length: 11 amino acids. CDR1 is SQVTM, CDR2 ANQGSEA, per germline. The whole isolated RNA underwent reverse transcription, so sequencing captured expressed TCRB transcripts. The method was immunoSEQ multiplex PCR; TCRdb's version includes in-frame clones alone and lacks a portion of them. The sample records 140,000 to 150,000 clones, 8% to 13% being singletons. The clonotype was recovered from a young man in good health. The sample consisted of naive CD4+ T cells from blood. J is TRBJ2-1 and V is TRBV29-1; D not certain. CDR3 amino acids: CSSRVYNEQFF. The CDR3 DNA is TGCAGCTCCCGGGTTTACAATGAGCAGTTCTTC.